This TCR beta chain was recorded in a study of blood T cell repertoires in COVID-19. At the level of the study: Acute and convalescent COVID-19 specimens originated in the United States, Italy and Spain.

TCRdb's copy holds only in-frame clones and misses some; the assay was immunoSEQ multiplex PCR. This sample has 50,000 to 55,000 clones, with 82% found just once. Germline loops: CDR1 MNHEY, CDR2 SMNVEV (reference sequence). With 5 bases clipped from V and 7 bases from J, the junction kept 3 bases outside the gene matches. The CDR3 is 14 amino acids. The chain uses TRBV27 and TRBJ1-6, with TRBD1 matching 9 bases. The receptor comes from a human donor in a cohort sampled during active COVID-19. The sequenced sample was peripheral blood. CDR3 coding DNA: TGTGCCAGCAGTGGGGGGACAGGGAATTCACCCCTCCACTTT. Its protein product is CASSGGTGNSPLHF.